Listed below are T cell receptor beta chains from one sample, sequenced in a study of human T cells and chemical hapten exposure. TCRdb re-derived calls from the RACE reads in MiXCR, one entry per CDR3 protein. The sample records about 37,000 distinct CDR3 sequences, 5% to 8% being singletons. Here the sequenced sample was whole blood, taken in connection with sensitization to the hapten diphenylcyclopropenone (DPC). The receptors derive from a woman younger than 45 with alopecia areata. Some clones in this sample may be carry-over from other donors' samples. The CDR3 runs from the conserved cysteine through the conserved F or W. Each record gives: D gene, V gene, clone size, J gene, CDR3 protein, CDR3 DNA. A D gene is named only where the DNA matches it firmly. Not every row has a clone size; where given, it reads once, few, many or a size class.

NA,TRBV27,NA,TRBJ1-5,CASSFLGGNQPQHF,TGTGCCAGCAGTTTTCTGGGGGGCAATCAGCCCCAGCATTTT
NA,TRBV9,NA,TRBJ2-3,CASSVGQDESTDTQYF,TGTGCCAGCAGCGTAGGACAGGACGAAAGCACAGATACGCAGTATTTT
NA,TRBV3-1,NA,TRBJ1-5,CASSQGGQGGNQPQHF,TGTGCCAGCAGCCAAGGAGGGCAGGGTGGGAATCAGCCCCAGCATTTT
TRBD1,TRBV29-1,many,TRBJ2-2,CSVVRGSGELFF,TGCAGCGTCGTCAGGGGGTCCGGGGAGCTGTTTTTT
TRBD1,TRBV6-6,NA,TRBJ1-2,CASSRTGPVGYTF,TGTGCCAGCAGCAGGACAGGGCCCGTGGGCTACACCTTC
TRBD1,TRBV14,few,TRBJ1-2,CASRGQGNYGYTF,TGTGCCAGCAGAGGACAGGGAAACTATGGCTACACCTTC
TRBD1,TRBV6-2/TRBV6-3,many,TRBJ1-1,CAIRDRGPGVPEAFF,TGTGCCATTAGGGACAGGGGGCCGGGGGTCCCTGAAGCTTTCTTT
NA,TRBV20-1,few,TRBJ1-1,CSAAGDGTEAFF,TGCAGTGCTGCCGGGGATGGCACTGAAGCTTTCTTT
NA,TRBV5-1,NA,TRBJ1-1,CASSPEGGVGTEAFF,TGCGCCAGCAGCCCCGAAGGGGGGGTCGGCACTGAAGCTTTCTTT
TRBD2,TRBV4-3,few,TRBJ2-3,CASSQGVTSGDGVTDTQYF,TGCGCCAGCAGCCAAGGGGTGACTAGCGGGGATGGAGTCACAGATACGCAGTATTTT
TRBD1,TRBV7-2,NA,TRBJ2-7,CASSLDRGQYEQYF,TGTGCCAGCAGCTTAGACAGGGGGCAATACGAGCAGTACTTC
TRBD1,TRBV4-1,NA,TRBJ1-1,CASSQPTGDLNTEAFF,TGCGCCAGCAGCCAACCGACAGGGGACTTGAACACTGAAGCTTTCTTT
NA,TRBV6-2/TRBV6-3,NA,TRBJ1-2,CASSRQVGYGYTF,TGTGCCAGCAGCCGACAGGTCGGCTATGGCTACACCTTC
NA,TRBV18,NA,TRBJ1-2,CASSPPQGSDYGYTF,TGTGCCAGCTCACCACCTCAGGGATCGGACTATGGCTACACCTTC
NA,TRBV6-6,few,TRBJ1-1,CASRPRGSTEAFF,TGTGCCAGCAGGCCCAGGGGCTCGACAGAAGCTTTCTTT
NA,TRBV12-3/TRBV12-4,few,TRBJ1-1,CASSRTSNTEAFF,TGTGCCAGCAGTAGGACCTCGAACACTGAAGCTTTCTTT
NA,TRBV6-2/TRBV6-3,many,TRBJ2-3,CASSYSISATDTQYF,TGTGCCAGCAGTTACTCGATATCCGCCACAGATACGCAGTATTTT
NA,TRBV28,NA,TRBJ1-6,CASFAYAGRNSPLHF,TGTGCCAGCTTTGCCTACGCGGGCCGAAATTCACCCCTCCACTTT
TRBD2,TRBV28,NA,TRBJ2-3,CASSFGGAVRTDTQYF,TGTGCCAGCAGTTTCGGGGGGGCTGTTCGCACAGATACGCAGTATTTT
NA,TRBV9,many,TRBJ2-2,CASRAEHSNTGELFF,TGTGCCAGCAGGGCAGAGCACTCGAACACCGGGGAGCTGTTTTTT
NA,TRBV7-9,NA,TRBJ2-7,CASSPRGSGAGWEQYF,TGTGCCAGCAGCCCCCGCGGTAGTGGGGCGGGTTGGGAGCAGTACTTC
TRBD2,TRBV5-1,many,TRBJ2-7,CASRSGLIIHEQYF,TGCGCCAGCAGGTCGGGACTAATCATCCACGAGCAGTACTTC
TRBD2,TRBV20-1,few,TRBJ2-7,CSASLGLETQYF,TGCAGTGCTAGTTTGGGACTAGAGACGCAGTACTTC
NA,TRBV30,few,TRBJ1-5,CAWSVHKGMIGQPQHF,TGTGCCTGGAGTGTACATAAGGGGATGATCGGTCAGCCCCAGCATTTT
TRBD2,TRBV19,NA,TRBJ2-1,CASRSGGGHEQFF,TGTGCCAGCAGGAGCGGGGGGGGACATGAGCAGTTCTTC
TRBD2,TRBV7-6,NA,TRBJ2-3,CASSPLTSGAATDTQYF,TGTGCCAGCAGCCCGCTGACTAGCGGAGCGGCCACAGATACGCAGTATTTT
NA,TRBV20-1,many,TRBJ1-1,CSAAGDFFMNTEAFF,TGCAGTGCCGCTGGGGATTTCTTCATGAACACTGAAGCTTTCTTT
TRBD1,TRBV7-2,few,TRBJ2-2,CASSPGGHTNTGELFF,TGTGCCAGCAGCCCAGGGGGACATACGAACACCGGGGAGCTGTTTTTT
TRBD1,TRBV12-3/TRBV12-4,few,TRBJ2-2,CASSKDRGPKNTGELFF,TGTGCCAGCAGCAAGGACAGGGGCCCTAAGAACACCGGGGAGCTGTTTTTT
NA,TRBV12-3/TRBV12-4,few,TRBJ1-6,CASTLGVSPLHF,TGTGCCAGCACCTTAGGGGTTTCACCCCTCCACTTT
TRBD1,TRBV28,many,TRBJ1-6,CASRVWGQGNSPLHF,TGTGCCAGCCGGGTGTGGGGACAGGGTAATTCACCCCTCCACTTT
NA,TRBV7-9,many,TRBJ1-5,CASSLAETQPQHF,TGTGCCAGCAGCTTAGCAGAAACCCAGCCCCAGCATTTT
NA,TRBV7-9,many,TRBJ2-7,CASSSHGYEQYF,TGTGCCAGCAGCTCACACGGATACGAGCAGTACTTC
NA,TRBV13,NA,TRBJ2-2,CASSLGDSLFTGELFF,TGTGCCAGCAGCTTAGGGGACAGCCTCTTTACCGGGGAGCTGTTTTTT
TRBD2,TRBV4-1,many,TRBJ2-3,CASSQEGGPGLAGGADTQYF,TGCGCCAGCAGCCAAGAAGGAGGACCAGGCCTAGCGGGAGGGGCAGATACGCAGTATTTT
TRBD2,TRBV12-3/TRBV12-4,medium-sized,TRBJ2-3,CASSPPAGADTQYF,TGTGCCAGCAGCCCGCCAGCGGGGGCAGATACGCAGTATTTT
NA,TRBV20-1,few,TRBJ1-2,CSARAAQGVYGYTF,TGCAGTGCTAGAGCCGCCCAAGGGGTCTATGGCTACACCTTC
NA,TRBV5-6,NA,TRBJ2-5,CASSSDRQETQYF,TGTGCCAGCAGCTCGGACAGACAAGAGACCCAGTACTTC
NA,TRBV5-6,medium-sized,TRBJ1-5,CASSLRPNQPQHF,TGTGCCAGCAGCCTGCGGCCCAATCAGCCCCAGCATTTT
NA,TRBV12-3/TRBV12-4,many,TRBJ2-1,CASNLGGFWGRDEQFF,TGTGCCAGCAACTTAGGAGGGTTCTGGGGGCGGGATGAGCAGTTCTTC
NA,TRBV28,few,TRBJ1-5,CASKRARQPQHF,TGTGCCAGTAAGAGGGCTCGTCAGCCCCAGCATTTT
NA,TRBV20-1,NA,TRBJ1-5,CSGAGGGNQPQHF,TGCAGTGGTGCCGGGGGGGGCAATCAGCCCCAGCATTTT
TRBD2,TRBV15,NA,TRBJ2-3,CATSTLGLAGTDTQYF,TGTGCCACCAGCACATTAGGACTAGCGGGGACAGATACGCAGTATTTT
NA,TRBV20-1,many,TRBJ2-1,CSASSGTPNNEQFF,TGCAGTGCTAGTTCCGGGACTCCAAACAATGAGCAGTTCTTC
TRBD1,TRBV15,many,TRBJ1-1,CATSSRTGENTEAFF,TGTGCCACCAGCTCAAGGACAGGAGAGAACACTGAAGCTTTCTTT
TRBD2,TRBV9,NA,TRBJ2-4,CASSHSSGGKAKNIQYF,TGTGCCAGCAGCCATTCGAGCGGGGGGAAGGCCAAAAACATTCAGTACTTC
NA,TRBV7-9,NA,TRBJ1-2,CASSLFRGPYGYTF,TGTGCCAGCAGCTTATTTAGGGGCCCCTATGGCTACACCTTC